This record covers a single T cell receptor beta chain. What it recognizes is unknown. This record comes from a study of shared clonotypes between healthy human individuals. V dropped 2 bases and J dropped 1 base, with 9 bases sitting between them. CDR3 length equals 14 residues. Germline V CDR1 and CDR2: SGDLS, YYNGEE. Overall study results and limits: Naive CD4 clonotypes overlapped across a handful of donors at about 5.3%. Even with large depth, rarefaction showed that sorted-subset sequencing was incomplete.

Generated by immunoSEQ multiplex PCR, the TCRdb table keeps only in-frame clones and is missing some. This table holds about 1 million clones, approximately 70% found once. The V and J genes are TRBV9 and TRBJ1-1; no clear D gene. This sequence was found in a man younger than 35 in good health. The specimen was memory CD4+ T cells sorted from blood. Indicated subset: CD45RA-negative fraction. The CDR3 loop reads CASSVTGSNTEAFF. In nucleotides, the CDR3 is TGTGCCAGCAGCGTGACCGGTTCGAACACTGAAGCTTTCTTT. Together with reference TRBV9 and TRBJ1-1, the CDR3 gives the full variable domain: DSGVTQTPKHLITATGQRVTLRCSPRSGDLSVYWYQQSLDQGLQFLIQYYNGEERAKGNILERFSAQQFPDLHSELNLSSLELGDSALYFCASSVTGSNTEAFFGQGTRLTVV.